This TCR beta chain was captured by sequencing in a study of T cells in localized non-small cell lung cancer. The uninvolved lung lay at least 2 cm from the tumor margin and lacked atypia. Using immunoSEQ multiplex PCR, the repertoire was profiled, and TCRdb retains in-frame clones only, with some absent. The sample contains just under 6,500 clones, 15% of which appear only once. The CDR3 has 16 amino acids. Losses at the gene ends were 6 bases for V and 2 bases for J; bases not matched to a gene: 11. Germline-derived CDR1 and CDR2 are KGHSH and LQKENI. The chain combines TRBV18 with TRBJ1-1; 8 bases line up with TRBD1. The source material was normal lung tissue next to the tumor, sampled before any cancer treatment. The receptor comes from a male donor at least 60 years old with stage II squamous cell lung carcinoma. The CDR3 DNA follows: TGTGCCAGCTCCCAACTTCCGACAGGGGCCAACACTGAAGCTTTCTTT. This translates into CASSQLPTGANTEAFF.